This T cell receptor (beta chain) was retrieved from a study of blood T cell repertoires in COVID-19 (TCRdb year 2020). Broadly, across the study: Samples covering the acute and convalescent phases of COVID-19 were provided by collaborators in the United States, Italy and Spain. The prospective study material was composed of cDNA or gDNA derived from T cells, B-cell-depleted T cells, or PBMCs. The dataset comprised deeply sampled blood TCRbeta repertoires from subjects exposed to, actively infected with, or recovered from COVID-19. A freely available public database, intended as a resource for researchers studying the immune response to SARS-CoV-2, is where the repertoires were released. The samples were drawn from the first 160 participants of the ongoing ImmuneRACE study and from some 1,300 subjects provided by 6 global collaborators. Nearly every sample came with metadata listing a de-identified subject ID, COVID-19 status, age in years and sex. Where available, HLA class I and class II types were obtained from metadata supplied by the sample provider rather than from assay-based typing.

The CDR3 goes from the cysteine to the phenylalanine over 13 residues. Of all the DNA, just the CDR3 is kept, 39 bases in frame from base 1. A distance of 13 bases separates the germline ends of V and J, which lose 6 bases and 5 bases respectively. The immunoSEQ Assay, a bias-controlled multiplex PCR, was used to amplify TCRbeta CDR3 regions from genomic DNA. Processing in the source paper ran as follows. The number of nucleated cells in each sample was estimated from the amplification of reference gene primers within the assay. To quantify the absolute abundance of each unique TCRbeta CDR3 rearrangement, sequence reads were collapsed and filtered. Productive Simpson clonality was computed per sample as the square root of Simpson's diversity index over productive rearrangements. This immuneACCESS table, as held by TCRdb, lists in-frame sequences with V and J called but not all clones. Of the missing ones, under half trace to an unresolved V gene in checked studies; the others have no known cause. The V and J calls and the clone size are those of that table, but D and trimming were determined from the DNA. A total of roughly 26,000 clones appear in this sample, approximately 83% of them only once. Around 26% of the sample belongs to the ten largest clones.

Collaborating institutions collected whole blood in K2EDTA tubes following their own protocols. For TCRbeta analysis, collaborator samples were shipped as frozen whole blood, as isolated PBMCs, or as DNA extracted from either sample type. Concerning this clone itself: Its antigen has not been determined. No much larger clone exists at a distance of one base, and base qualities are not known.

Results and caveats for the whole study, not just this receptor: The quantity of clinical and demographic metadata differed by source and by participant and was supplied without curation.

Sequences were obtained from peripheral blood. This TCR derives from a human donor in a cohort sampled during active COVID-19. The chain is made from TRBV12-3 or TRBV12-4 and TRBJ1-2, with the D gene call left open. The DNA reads TGTGCCAGCAGATCCCAGGATACTTATGGCTACACCTTC. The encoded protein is CASRSQDTYGYTF.